This TCR beta chain was identified in a study of blood T cell repertoires in COVID-19 (dated by TCRdb to the early 2020s). Notes on the research overall: The collaborator samples originated in the United States, Italy and Spain and spanned the acute and convalescent phases of COVID-19. Nearly every sample came with metadata listing a de-identified subject ID, COVID-19 status, age in years and sex. The repertoires were released in a freely available public database meant as a resource for research on the immune response to SARS-CoV-2. Where available, HLA class I and class II types were obtained from metadata supplied by the sample provider rather than from assay-based typing. The material from the prospective study consisted of cDNA or gDNA derived from T cells, B-cell-depleted T cells, or PBMCs. The dataset comprised deeply sampled blood TCRbeta repertoires from subjects exposed to, actively infected with, or recovered from COVID-19. The samples were drawn from the first 160 participants of the ongoing ImmuneRACE study and from 1,254 subjects provided by 6 global collaborators.

Regarding this clone: This clone's antigen is unknown. Nothing much larger sits one base from this clone, and base qualities are not available.

The CDR3 numbers 15 residues from cysteine through phenylalanine. CDR3 DNA only is kept here, 45 bases in frame from base 1. The germline V gene (reference sequence) supplies CDR1 LNHDA and CDR2 SQIVND. Ends trimmed: V by 3 bases, J by 3 bases; bases unmatched to a gene: 4. Collaborating institutions collected whole blood in K2EDTA tubes following their own protocols. Collaborator samples were shipped for TCRbeta analysis as frozen whole blood, isolated PBMCs, or DNA extracted from either sample type. The investigation overall reported the following: Clinical and demographic metadata were provided uncurated, with the amount varying by source and participant.

TCRbeta CDR3 regions were amplified from genomic DNA by means of the immunoSEQ Assay, a bias-controlled multiplex PCR. In the source study's methods: The number of nucleated cells in each sample was estimated from the amplification of reference gene primers within the assay. Sequence reads were collapsed and filtered to measure the absolute abundance of every unique TCRbeta CDR3 rearrangement. For each sample, productive Simpson clonality was calculated as the square root of Simpson's diversity index over productive rearrangements. Not all clones reach the TCRdb copy of this immuneACCESS table, which keeps in-frame sequences only. Checked studies attribute under half of the gap to unresolved V genes and leave the rest unexplained. The V and J calls and clone size come from that table; D and trimming were worked out from the DNA. Within this sample are roughly 33,000 clones, with about 93% of them counted one time only. More than 4% of the sample is in the top ten clones.

Sample: peripheral blood. The source is a human donor in a cohort sampled during active COVID-19. The chain is encoded by TRBV19 joined to TRBJ2-1, and 8 junctional nucleotides match TRBD2. The nucleotide sequence is TGTGCCAGTAGTATGGGCGGGGGGCTCTACAATGAGCAGTTCTTC. This translates into CASSMGGGLYNEQFF.